Listed here are 24 T cell receptor beta chains from one sample, sequenced in a study of blood T cells in healthy people across ages. A second PCR of roughly 7 to 11 cycles used a sample-barcoded 5' primer and a J-beta primer mix. In TCRdb, the 5' RACE reads were re-called with MiXCR into one record per CDR3 protein. The data show more than 650,000 distinct CDR3 sequences, 53% seen once. The sequenced sample was blood. The source is an elderly man in good health.

V is TRBV11-2 and J is TRBJ2-1; D not resolved. V was clipped by 1 base and J by 5 bases, with 6 bases between them. Per germline, CDR1 SGHAT and CDR2 FQNNGV. The CDR3 is 13 amino acids. The CDR3 sequence: CASSLGINNEQFF. The CDR3 DNA is TGTGCCAGCAGCTTAGGGATTAACAATGAGCAGTTCTTC.

This rearrangement joins TRBV3-1 to TRBJ2-1; D is possibly TRBD1 (6 bases). This CDR3 region has 18 residues. Trimming pared 0 bases from V and 0 bases from J, leaving 15 bases between. Germline V gene sequence: CDR1 LGHDT, CDR2 YNNKEL (reference sequence). The CDR3 is CASSQDRSRGLSYNEQFF. DNA of the CDR3: TGTGCCAGCAGCCAAGATCGGTCCAGGGGTCTCTCCTACAATGAGCAGTTCTTC.

This chain joins TRBV4-1 and TRBJ2-4, with 10 bases matching TRBD2. The CDR3 contains 19 residues. Germline V gives CDR1 MGHRA, CDR2 YSYEKL. Losses at the gene ends were 0 bases for V and 0 bases for J; bases not matched to a gene: 8. CDR3: CASSQEELAGQLAKNIQYF. The CDR3 bases are TGCGCCAGCAGCCAAGAGGAACTAGCGGGACAACTAGCCAAAAACATTCAGTACTTC.

This clonotype showed up just a few times. This chain joins TRBV18 and TRBJ2-3, with 7 bases fitting TRBD1. Germline loops: CDR1 KGHSH, CDR2 LQKENI. With V trimmed by 5 bases and J by 2 bases, 4 bases remained unmatched. The CDR3 runs 14 residues. The CDR3 nucleotides are TGTGCCAGCTCAGCAGGGGGACCCACAGATACGCAGTATTTT. This codes for CASSAGGPTDTQYF.

For this clonotype: An end of the junction differs from the germline gene, which may be a read error. V gene TRBV28 combines with J gene TRBJ2-7, with D uncertain. The CDR3 consists of 15 residues. CDR1 is MDHEN, CDR2 SYDVKM, per germline. CDR3 region: CASSLGTLGSYEQYF. Written as DNA, the CDR3 is TGTGCCAGCAGTTTAGGTACTCTCGGATCCTATGAGCAGTACTTC.

The chain recombines TRBV12-3 or TRBV12-4 with TRBJ2-4, with D perhaps being TRBD1 or TRBD2 (5 bases each). The V gene lost 3 bases and the J gene lost 13 bases, with 16 bases spanning the gap. CDR3 length: 13 residues. The chain's CDR3 is CASSFLSGDEQYF. The CDR3 DNA is TGTGCCAGCAGTTTCTTATCTGGGGACGAACAGTACTTC.

The genes are TRBV20-1 and TRBJ1-1, with 8 nucleotides matching TRBD1. With 7 bases clipped from V and 0 bases from J, the junction kept 10 bases outside the gene matches. CDR3 length: 15 amino acids. Germline-derived CDR1 and CDR2 are DFQATT and SNEGSKA (reference sequence). CDR3 sequence reads: CSGSGTGDMNTEAFF. The CDR3 nucleotides are TGCAGTGGGTCCGGGACAGGAGATATGAACACTGAAGCTTTCTTT.

The chain recombines TRBV20-1 with TRBJ2-7, with TRBD2 matching over 8 bases. V lost 0 bases, J lost 7 bases, and 5 bases stayed unmatched. Germline CDR1 and CDR2: DFQATT and SNEGSKA (reference sequence). The CDR3 runs to 13 residues. The CDR3 DNA sequence: TGCAGTGCTAGAGATACGGGAGGGCGTGAGCAGTACTTC. Residues: CSARDTGGREQYF.

The CDR3 is CASRTSGSSYNEQFF. The CDR3 DNA follows: TGTGCCAGCAGGACTAGCGGGAGCTCCTACAATGAGCAGTTCTTC. This chain links TRBV25-1 with TRBJ2-1; 12 bases are a match to TRBD2. Germline CDR1 reads MGHDK; CDR2 reads SYGVNS. The V gene end was trimmed by 6 bases and the J gene end by 0 bases; junction bases not matched to a gene: 0. This CDR3 is 15 amino acids long.

A word on this clonotype: An end of the junction does not agree with germline; a read error may underlie this. V and J are TRBV20-1 and TRBJ2-1, with 11 bases identical to TRBD2. CDR1 is DFQATT, CDR2 SNEGSKA, per germline (reference sequence). The CDR3 extends over 15 amino acids. CDR3 nucleotides: TGCAGTGCTAGAGAACCGGGACTAGCGGCCAATGAACAGTTCTTC. Amino acids: CSAREPGLAANEQFF.

The chain employs TRBV18 and TRBJ2-5; 7 positions agree with TRBD1. V lost 3 bases to trimming and J lost 3 bases; unmatched junction nucleotides: 7. Germline CDR1 KGHSH, CDR2 LQKENI. The CDR3 runs to 15 residues. The CDR3 region is CASSPRTGTEETQYF. CDR3 DNA: TGTGCCAGCTCACCGAGAACCGGGACAGAAGAGACCCAGTACTTC.

This clonotype turned up a few times. The genes are TRBV4-2 and TRBJ2-1, with 11 bases that match TRBD2. After removal of 4 bases from V and 7 bases from J, the junction contained 9 bases not matched to a gene. Looked up from germline, CDR1 is LGHNA and CDR2 is YNFKEQ. There are 16 residues in the CDR3. The CDR3 DNA reads TGTGCCAGCAGCCGCGGAGGACTAGCGGGTCTGAATGAGCAGTTCTTC. Residues: CASSRGGLAGLNEQFF.

V usage is TRBV7-2 and J usage is TRBJ2-5, with D perhaps matching TRBD1 (5 bases). Germline loops: CDR1 SGHTA, CDR2 FQGNSA. With 7 bases removed from V and 3 bases from J, the gap between germline ends came to 15 bases. The length of the CDR3 is 14 residues. The CDR3 nucleotides read TGTGCCAGCATCAAGTCGGGCAGGGAAGAGACCCAGTACTTC. Residues: CASIKSGREETQYF.

V usage is TRBV7-2 and J usage is TRBJ2-3, with no clear D. This CDR3 is built from 13 residues. Germline V CDR1 and CDR2: SGHTA, FQGNSA. V was clipped by 5 bases and J by 14 bases, with 20 bases between them. This chain's CDR3 is CASSLLQHRYAYF. The CDR3, as DNA: TGTGCCAGCAGCCTTCTTCAGCACAGATACGCGTATTTT. Full variable domain (rest looked up from reference TRBV7-2 and TRBJ2-3): GAGVSQSPSNKVTEKGKDVELRCDPISGHTALYWYRQSLGQGLEFLIYFQGNSAPDKSGLPSDRFSAERTGGSVSTLTIQRTQQEDSAVYLCASSLLQHRYAYFGPGTRLTVL.

This chain links TRBV12-3 or TRBV12-4 with TRBJ2-7; D remains ambiguous. CDR3 size: 13 residues. Trimming shortened V by 5 bases and J by 6 bases, and 14 bases separated the two germline ends. The CDR3 region has the DNA TGTGCCAGCAGTCCCCCGAAGGTCCCCGAGCAGTACTTC. As protein: CASSPPKVPEQYF.

The chain has TRBV28 and TRBJ2-4, with D possibly called TRBD1 or TRBD2 (5 bases each). Trimming took 5 bases from V and 4 from J, leaving 27 bases between them. This CDR3 spans 19 amino acids. Germline-derived CDR1 and CDR2 are MDHEN and SYDVKM. CDR3 loop: CASSGGPFRGRAEKNIQYF. CDR3 nucleotide sequence: TGTGCCAGCAGTGGGGGTCCCTTCCGGGGCAGGGCAGAAAAAAACATTCAGTACTTC.

The J gene is TRBJ2-4, the V gene TRBV2; D ambiguous. The CDR3 spans 11 residues. CDR1 SNHLY and CDR2 FYNNEI come from the germline V gene. Trimming left V 4 bases short and J 13 bases short, with 11 bases between. Here the CDR3 reads CASSVEKEQYF. CDR3 bases: TGTGCCAGCAGTGTAGAAAAGGAGCAGTACTTC.

This clonotype was seen only a few times. The rearrangement uses TRBV7-2 and TRBJ2-3; 8 bases align to TRBD2. The V and J ends lost 1 base and 14 bases, in that order; junction bases with no gene match: 17. CDR1 and CDR2 from the germline V gene are SGHTA and FQGNSA. The CDR3 runs to 16 residues. CDR3 bases: TGTGCCAGCAGCTTAGAGTTAGCGGGGCGGGGCAGATACGCGTATTTT. It yields the protein CASSLELAGRGRYAYF.

The genes are TRBV12-3 or TRBV12-4 and TRBJ1-5; no firm D call. This CDR3 spans 13 amino acids. With 6 bases removed from V and 7 bases from J, the gap between germline ends came to 13 bases. CDR3 residues: CASSGLDGQPQHF. CDR3 coding DNA: TGTGCCAGCAGCGGACTAGATGGACAGCCCCAGCATTTT.

This clonotype has more than one count but fewer than ten. The chain carries TRBV6-6 and TRBJ2-7; 9 nucleotides line up with TRBD2. Germline V gives CDR1 MNHNY, CDR2 SVGAGI (reference sequence). After removal of 6 bases from V and 0 bases from J, the junction contained 6 bases not matched to a gene. This CDR3 comprises 15 residues. The CDR3 DNA is TGTGCCAGCAGGCACACTAGCGGGCTCTCCTACGAGCAGTACTTC. It translates to CASRHTSGLSYEQYF.

J is TRBJ2-6 and V is TRBV11-2; unclear D gene. Germline V lookup: CDR1 SGHAT, CDR2 FQNNGV. Trimming removed 4 bases at V and 2 bases at J, with 18 bases between. This CDR3 has 18 amino acids. The CDR3 nucleotides read TGTGCCAGCAGCTCCGCCGCGTCTGTTATCCCTGGGGCCAACGTCCTGACTTTC. It codes for CASSSAASVIPGANVLTF.

The chain employs TRBV6-4 and TRBJ2-3; the match to TRBD1 covers 7 bases. Germline V gene sequence: CDR1 MRHNA, CDR2 SNTAGT. With 3 bases clipped from V and 6 bases from J, the junction kept 9 bases outside the gene matches. The CDR3 totals 15 residues. CDR3 protein: CASSEEAGGLDTQYF. CDR3 in DNA: TGTGCCAGCAGTGAGGAGGCAGGGGGTCTGGATACGCAGTATTTT.

The chain uses TRBV20-1 and TRBJ2-1, with D perhaps TRBD2 (5 bases). The V and J ends lost 3 bases and 6 bases respectively, with 18 bases between them. There are 15 residues in the CDR3. The germline V gene encodes CDR1 DFQATT and CDR2 SNEGSKA (reference sequence). The CDR3 DNA reads TGCAGTGCTAGGCCTACCCAGCGGCTCTCCAATGAGCAGTTCTTC. This codes for CSARPTQRLSNEQFF.

This clonotype was observed a handful of times. The rearrangement uses TRBV5-1 and TRBJ2-5; a weak D match, TRBD1 (5 bases). From germline, CDR1 is SGHRS and CDR2 YFSETQ. This CDR3 is 13 amino acids long. V shed 5 bases and J shed 5 bases, with 13 bases lying between them. The CDR3 nucleotides are TGCGCCAGCAGGGGCAGGGTGTTGGAGACCCAGTACTTC. Protein product: CASRGRVLETQYF.